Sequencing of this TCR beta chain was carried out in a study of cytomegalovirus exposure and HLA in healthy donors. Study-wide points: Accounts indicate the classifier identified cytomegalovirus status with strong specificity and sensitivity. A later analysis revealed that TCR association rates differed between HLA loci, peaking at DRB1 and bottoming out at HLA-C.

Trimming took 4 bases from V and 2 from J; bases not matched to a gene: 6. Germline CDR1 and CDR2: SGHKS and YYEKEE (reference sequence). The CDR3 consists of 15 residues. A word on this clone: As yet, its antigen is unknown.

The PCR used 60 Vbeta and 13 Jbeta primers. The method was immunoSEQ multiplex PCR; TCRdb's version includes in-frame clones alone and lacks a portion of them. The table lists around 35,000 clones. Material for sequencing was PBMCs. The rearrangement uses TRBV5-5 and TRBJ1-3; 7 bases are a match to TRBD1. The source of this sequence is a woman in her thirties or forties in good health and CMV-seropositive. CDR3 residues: CASSITGDTGNTIYF. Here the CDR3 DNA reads TGTGCCAGCAGCATAACAGGGGACACTGGAAACACCATATATTTT.